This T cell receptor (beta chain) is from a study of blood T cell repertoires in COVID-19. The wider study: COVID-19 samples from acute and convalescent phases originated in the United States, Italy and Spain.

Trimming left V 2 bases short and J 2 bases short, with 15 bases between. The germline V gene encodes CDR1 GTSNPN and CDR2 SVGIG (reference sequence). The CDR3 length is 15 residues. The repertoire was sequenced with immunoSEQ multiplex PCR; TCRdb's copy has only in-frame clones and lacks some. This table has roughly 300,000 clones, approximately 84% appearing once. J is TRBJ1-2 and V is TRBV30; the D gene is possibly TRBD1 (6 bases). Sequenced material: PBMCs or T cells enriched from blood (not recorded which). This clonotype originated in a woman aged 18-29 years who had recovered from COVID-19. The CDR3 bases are TGTGCCTGGAGTCTCCCGCAGGGGCGAAACTATGGCTACACCTTC. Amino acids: CAWSLPQGRNYGYTF. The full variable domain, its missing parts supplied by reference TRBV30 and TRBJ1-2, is SQTIHQWPATLVQPVGSPLSLECTVEGTSNPNLYWYRQAAGRGLQLLFYSVGIGQISSEVPQNLSASRPQDRQFILSSKKLLLSDSGFYLCAWSLPQGRNYGYTFGSGTRLTVV.